These 20 T cell receptor beta chains originate from one sample sequenced in a study of T-cell memory formation after mild COVID-19. Each CDR3 protein gets one entry after TCRdb re-called the 5' RACE reads with MiXCR. This table holds 300,000 to 350,000 distinct CDR3 sequences, approximately 15% found once. Specimen: PBMCs or a T cell subset sorted from them (not recorded which). The receptor set was obtained from a man aged 18 to 30 who had mild COVID-19 (a few samples of this study predate the infection). Cell type and time point are not known.

This clonotype was counted ten times or more. This chain joins TRBV25-1 and TRBJ2-5; TRBD2 agrees at 11 bases. Germline trimming cut 3 bases from V and 5 bases from J; bases unmatched to any gene: 11. The CDR3 has 17 residues. Germline assignment: CDR1 MGHDK and CDR2 SYGVNS. As DNA, the CDR3 is TGTGCCAGCAGTGACGGGGCTAGCGGGGGGCCGGGGGAGACCCAGTACTTC. Translating it yields CASSDGASGGPGETQYF.

The genes are TRBV5-1 and TRBJ1-1; D gene ambiguous. Per the germline V gene, CDR1 is SGHRS and CDR2 is YFSETQ. This CDR3 region has 11 residues. Between the trimmed V and J ends, which lost 2 bases and 6 bases, there was a span of 5 bases. CDR3 amino acids: CASSLNSEAFF. DNA for the CDR3: TGCGCCAGCAGCTTAAACTCTGAAGCTTTCTTT.

This clonotype was seen a few times. The J gene is TRBJ1-1, the V gene TRBV18; no definite D call. Looked up from germline, CDR1 is KGHSH and CDR2 is LQKENI. V was clipped by 3 bases and J by 2 bases, with 10 bases between them. The CDR3 loop spans 14 amino acids. Written as DNA, the CDR3 is TGTGCCAGCTCACCGGGCATGACCAACACTGAAGCTTTCTTT. This gives the protein CASSPGMTNTEAFF.

This clonotype was counted between two and nine times. The gene calls are TRBV6-4 and TRBJ2-2, with D tentatively TRBD2 (5 bases). Germline lookup yields CDR1 MRHNA and CDR2 SNTAGT. Trimming took off 4 bases at V and 5 bases at J, with 11 bases between the two ends. The CDR3 has 14 residues. In nucleotides, the CDR3 is TGTGCCAGCAGTGTTGAGGGCTGGACCGGGGAGCTGTTTTTT. Translated, it gives CASSVEGWTGELFF.

A few counts support this clonotype. The J gene is TRBJ1-1, the V gene TRBV7-6; D is unclear. This CDR3 spans 15 amino acids. Germline loops: CDR1 SGHVS, CDR2 FNYEAQ. Between the trimmed V and J ends, which lost 3 bases and 5 bases, there was a span of 16 bases. Here the CDR3 DNA reads TGTGCCAGCAGCTTGGGTCCGGAGGTGGGGACTGAAGCTTTCTTT. This gives the protein CASSLGPEVGTEAFF.

The V and J genes are TRBV7-2 and TRBJ1-6, with 11 positions matching TRBD1. The CDR3 extends over 16 amino acids. Germline values: CDR1 SGHTA, CDR2 FQGNSA. V lost 5 bases and J lost 7; bases outside the gene matches: 7. The CDR3 nucleotides read TGTGCCAGCAGCACTGGACAGGGGGCGTCCAATTCACCCCTCCACTTT. Its translation: CASSTGQGASNSPLHF.

This clonotype occurred once. The rearrangement uses TRBV11-3 and TRBJ2-1, with 8 nucleotides matching TRBD2. Germline CDR1 is SGHNT and CDR2 is YENEEA. The trim removed 5 bases at V and 5 bases at J, leaving 11 bases unmatched. The CDR3 is 16 residues long. CDR3 in DNA: TGTGCCAGCAGCCCCCGTCTAGCGGGTTACAACAATGAGCAGTTCTTC. It codes for CASSPRLAGYNNEQFF.

The chain uses TRBV4-1 and TRBJ1-1; the D is unclear. The CDR3 totals 15 residues. The ends were cut back, 1 base at V and 0 bases at J, with 9 bases in the middle. Germline-derived CDR1 and CDR2 are MGHRA and YSYEKL. The CDR3 DNA reads as TGCGCCAGCAGCCAAGTCTCACTCATGAACACTGAAGCTTTCTTT. Translating gives CASSQVSLMNTEAFF.

The genes are TRBV4-3 and TRBJ2-2; the D is unclear. The germline gives CDR1 LGHNA, CDR2 YSLEER. This CDR3 is built from 17 residues. V lost 0 bases and J 3 bases, leaving 14 bases between the germline ends. The CDR3 is CASSQDAAQLYTGELFF. DNA of the CDR3: TGCGCCAGCAGCCAAGATGCGGCACAGCTATACACCGGGGAGCTGTTTTTT.

In its sample, this clonotype was seen a few times. V is TRBV5-1 and J is TRBJ2-5; 8 bases are a match to TRBD1. In germline, CDR1 is SGHRS, CDR2 YFSETQ. The CDR3 covers 16 residues. V trimming: 1 base; J trimming: 2 bases; junction bases outside the gene matches: 7. CDR3 nucleotides: TGCGCCAGCAGCTTGATAACAGGGGGTGGTCAAGAGACCCAGTACTTC. Amino acid sequence: CASSLITGGGQETQYF.

This chain joins TRBV20-1 and TRBJ2-2; 9 bases agree with TRBD1. Trimming removed 4 bases from V and 7 bases from J; junction bases left unmatched: 13. The CDR3 contains 16 residues. Germline CDR1 reads DFQATT; CDR2 reads SNEGSKA (reference sequence). CDR3 sequence: CSAKGTGTGNGGELFF. The CDR3, as DNA: TGCAGTGCTAAGGGGACAGGGACAGGGAATGGCGGGGAGCTGTTTTTT.

The rearrangement links TRBV5-1 to TRBJ2-1; D remains unclear. The CDR3 has 17 amino acids. Trimming took 3 bases from V and 0 from J, leaving 16 bases between them. The V gene's germline CDR1 is SGHRS and CDR2 YFSETQ. The CDR3 DNA follows: TGCGCCAGCAGCTCCCCTTTATCCGGAAGCTCCTACAATGAGCAGTTCTTC. Its protein is CASSSPLSGSSYNEQFF.

This clonotype was counted a few times. This chain links TRBV12-5 with TRBJ1-5, with a possible D match to TRBD1 (6 bases). The CDR3 is 15 amino acids. V was shortened by 1 base and J by 4 bases, with 11 bases between the two germline ends. The germline V gene encodes CDR1 LGHNT and CDR2 FRNRAP. CDR3 region: CASGLGQVANQPQHF. The DNA of the CDR3 is TGTGCTAGTGGTTTGGGACAGGTGGCAAATCAGCCCCAGCATTTT.

In its sample, this clonotype was seen a few times. J is TRBJ2-3 and V is TRBV5-1; D is undetermined. The CDR3 runs 13 residues. Germline CDR1 and CDR2: SGHRS and YFSETQ. The germline V and J ends were trimmed by 0 bases and 5 bases, with 7 bases remaining between them. CDR3 nucleotides: TGCGCCAGCAGCTTGGAGCCGGAAGATACGCAGTATTTT. Its protein is CASSLEPEDTQYF. Variable domain in full (rest from reference TRBV5-1 and TRBJ2-3): KAGVTQTPRYLIKTRGQQVTLSCSPISGHRSVSWYQQTPGQGLQFLFEYFSETQRNKGNFPGRFSGRQFSNSRSEMNVSTLELGDSALYLCASSLEPEDTQYFGPGTRLTVL.

The rearrangement uses TRBV10-1 and TRBJ1-2, with 8 nucleotides matching TRBD1. Germline V gene data show CDR1 as WNHNN and CDR2 as SYGVQD (reference sequence). The CDR3 contains 15 residues. V lost 6 bases and J lost 0; bases outside the gene matches: 6. The CDR3 coding sequence is TGCGCCAGCAGCCACGGGACAGGAGCTAACTATGGCTACACCTTC. It yields the protein CASSHGTGANYGYTF.

This clonotype was detected only a few times. The genes are TRBV5-1 and TRBJ2-2, with unresolved D. V lost 4 bases and J 4 bases, leaving 14 bases between the germline ends. The CDR3 runs to 15 residues. Germline V gene sequence: CDR1 SGHRS, CDR2 YFSETQ. The CDR3 DNA sequence: TGCGCCAGCAGCCGATGGGGATTAAGCACCGGGGAGCTGTTTTTT. Its protein product is CASSRWGLSTGELFF.

This clonotype appeared once. V gene TRBV6-5 combines with J gene TRBJ1-2; D remains ambiguous. This CDR3 region has 16 residues. The V gene lost 1 base and the J gene lost 0 bases, with 12 bases spanning the gap. Per germline, CDR1 MNHEY and CDR2 SVGAGI. The CDR3 region is CASSYYVGVTNYGYTF. Here the CDR3 DNA reads TGTGCCAGCAGTTACTATGTAGGAGTGACTAACTATGGCTACACCTTC.

This clonotype occurred once. The rearrangement uses TRBV7-2 and TRBJ2-3; TRBD2 aligns across 7 bases. J was trimmed by 2 bases and V by 0 bases; bases with no gene match: 11. Germline values: CDR1 SGHTA, CDR2 FQGNSA. The CDR3 is made up of 18 amino acids. For the CDR3, the DNA is TGTGCCAGCAGCTTAGCTCGGCAAGCGGGGACCATCACAGATACGCAGTATTTT. Encoded protein: CASSLARQAGTITDTQYF.

In its sample, this clonotype was seen a few times. V and J are TRBV7-3 and TRBJ2-3; a weak D match, TRBD2 (6 bases). Looked up from germline, CDR1 is SGHTA and CDR2 is FQGTGA. Trimming removed 5 bases at V and 4 bases at J, with 19 bases between. The CDR3 has 16 residues. The CDR3 sequence is CASSPHPGLQADTQYF. The CDR3 DNA follows: TGTGCCAGCAGCCCCCACCCGGGACTGCAAGCAGATACGCAGTATTTT. Full variable domain (remainder filled in from reference TRBV7-3 and TRBJ2-3): GAGVSQTPSNKVTEKGKYVELRCDPISGHTALYWYRQSLGQGPEFLIYFQGTGAADDSGLPNDRFFAVRPEGSVSTLKIQRTERGDSAVYLCASSPHPGLQADTQYFGPGTRLTVL.

This clonotype was detected many times. J is TRBJ2-3 and V is TRBV24-1; D tentatively reads TRBD1 or TRBD2 (5 bases each). CDR1 KGHDR and CDR2 SFDVKD come from the germline V gene. The CDR3 contains 16 residues. Trimming stripped 2 bases from V and 0 bases from J, with 11 bases between. This CDR3 reads CATSDSGTASTDTQYF. CDR3 DNA sequence: TGTGCCACCAGTGATTCCGGGACGGCTAGCACAGATACGCAGTATTTT.